The 26 T cell receptor beta chains listed next were all sequenced from one sample in a study of CD8 T cells in Susac syndrome. Random hexamers were used to reverse transcribe an amount of about 0.45 to 1 ug RNA. TCRdb analysed the immunoSEQ multiplex PCR reads with MiXCR anew, one entry per CDR3 protein. The sample comprises 100,000 to 150,000 distinct CDR3 sequences, about 95% of which are singletons, and roughly 0.12% rests with the top ten. The sequencing input was CD4+ T cells from PBMCs. These receptors originate from a human donor in good health.

V usage is TRBV7-2 and J usage is TRBJ2-3; D might be TRBD1 (6 bases). Germline V gives CDR1 SGHTA, CDR2 FQGNSA. The CDR3 contains 16 residues. V was cut by 4 bases and J by 4 bases, with 18 bases left in between. The CDR3 coding sequence is TGTGCCAGCAGCTCCGACGGCCAGGGGCCGGCAGATACGCAGTATTTT. Translation gives CASSSDGQGPADTQYF.

The chain couples TRBV7-9 to TRBJ1-1; D unresolved. V was trimmed by 3 bases and J by 5 bases, leaving 13 bases between them. The CDR3 covers 14 residues. CDR1 and CDR2 (germline): SEHNR, FQNEAQ (reference sequence). The DNA of the CDR3 is TGTGCCAGCAGCTTGCGCCCCGGCGGAACTGAAGCTTTCTTT. Its translation: CASSLRPGGTEAFF.

The rearrangement links TRBV29-1 to TRBJ2-5; D remains ambiguous. The CDR3 consists of 12 residues. Germline values: CDR1 SQVTM, CDR2 ANQGSEA. V lost 3 bases and J lost 0, with 5 bases in between. CDR3 loop: CSVEEYQETQYF. Written as DNA, the CDR3 is TGCAGCGTTGAGGAGTACCAAGAGACCCAGTACTTC.

The chain couples TRBV20-1 to TRBJ1-5, with TRBD1 identical over 11 bases. The CDR3 has 17 amino acids. The V gene's germline CDR1 is DFQATT and CDR2 SNEGSKA (reference sequence). V dropped 3 bases and J dropped 1; count of bases not matched to a gene: 8. The CDR3 coding sequence is TGCAGTGCTAGGGGACAGGGGGTCGCCGCGAGCAATCAGCCCCAGCATTTT. Protein product: CSARGQGVAASNQPQHF.

The chain recombines TRBV3-1 with TRBJ1-1, with 7 nucleotides matching TRBD1. V was clipped by 4 bases and J by 5 bases; unmatched bases: 10. CDR1 is LGHDT, CDR2 YNNKEL, per germline (reference sequence). The CDR3 contains 15 residues. In nucleotides, the CDR3 is TGTGCCAGCAGCCCCAAGGTAGGGGGCGATACTGAAGCTTTCTTT. It encodes CASSPKVGGDTEAFF.

The genes are TRBV7-2 and TRBJ2-5; D remains unclear. Deletions cut 5 bases from V and 11 bases from J, with 21 bases between. The CDR3 spans 14 residues. Germline loops: CDR1 SGHTA, CDR2 FQGNSA. CDR3 residues: CASSAPIKSSQQYF. DNA for the CDR3: TGTGCCAGCAGCGCTCCAATTAAGTCCTCACAACAGTACTTC.

The chain has TRBV3-1 and TRBJ2-1; 11 bases align to TRBD2. The germline CDR1 and CDR2 sequences are LGHDT and YNNKEL (reference sequence). Losses at the gene ends were 4 bases for V and 6 bases for J; bases not matched to a gene: 5. This CDR3 spans 15 amino acids. This chain's CDR3 is CASSLDSGRANEQFF. CDR3 bases: TGTGCCAGCAGCCTAGATAGCGGGAGGGCCAATGAGCAGTTCTTC.

The chain couples TRBV29-1 to TRBJ1-2, with 7 bases identical to TRBD1. CDR1 is SQVTM and CDR2 is ANQGSEA in the germline V gene. This CDR3 is 14 amino acids long. V shed 3 bases and J 3 bases; nucleotides not matched to a gene: 7. The chain's CDR3 is CSVESTGADYGYTF. The CDR3 DNA reads as TGCAGCGTTGAGTCAACAGGGGCGGACTATGGCTACACCTTC.

V and J are TRBV5-1 and TRBJ2-1; 8 bases match TRBD1. Trimming removed 5 bases from V and 8 bases from J; junction bases left unmatched: 6. Germline lookup yields CDR1 SGHRS and CDR2 YFSETQ. This CDR3 region has 13 residues. CDR3 in DNA: TGCGCCAGCAGGACAGGGGACCACTATGAGCAGTTCTTC. Protein product: CASRTGDHYEQFF.

The chain combines TRBV5-1 with TRBJ2-5, with TRBD1 identical over 7 bases. This CDR3 comprises 17 residues. Germline loops: CDR1 SGHRS, CDR2 YFSETQ. V was pared by 2 bases and J by 0 bases, with 10 bases of the junction left unmatched. The CDR3 coding sequence is TGCGCCAGCAGCTTAAAACCGGGACAGCCGTACCAAGAGACCCAGTACTTC. Translation gives CASSLKPGQPYQETQYF. Full variable domain (missing parts from reference TRBV5-1 and TRBJ2-5): KAGVTQTPRYLIKTRGQQVTLSCSPISGHRSVSWYQQTPGQGLQFLFEYFSETQRNKGNFPGRFSGRQFSNSRSEMNVSTLELGDSALYLCASSLKPGQPYQETQYFGPGTRLLVL.

The V and J genes are TRBV7-2 and TRBJ2-7; 8 bases line up with TRBD2. Per the germline V gene, CDR1 is SGHTA and CDR2 is FQGNSA. The CDR3 runs 15 residues. The junction had 10 bases not matched to a gene; V was cut back by 5 bases and J by 4 bases. CDR3 in DNA: TGTGCCAGCAGCACCTACACGGGGGGGGGATACGAGCAGTACTTC. It translates to CASSTYTGGGYEQYF. Full variable domain (missing parts from reference TRBV7-2 and TRBJ2-7): GAGVSQSPSNKVTEKGKDVELRCDPISGHTALYWYRQSLGQGLEFLIYFQGNSAPDKSGLPSDRFSAERTGGSVSTLTIQRTQQEDSAVYLCASSTYTGGGYEQYFGPGTRLTVT.

This chain uses TRBV10-2 with TRBJ1-1; weak D call: TRBD1 (6 bases). The CDR3 consists of 13 residues. The V gene's germline CDR1 is WSHSY and CDR2 SAAADI. Trimming pared 6 bases from V and 4 bases from J, leaving 12 bases between. CDR3 coding DNA: TGCGCCAGCAGGGTTTCCAGGGGCACTGAAGCTTTCTTT. It codes for CASRVSRGTEAFF.

This clonotype was observed a single time. The chain couples TRBV30 to TRBJ1-1; D is uncertain. V lost 0 bases and J lost 8, with 13 bases in between. CDR1 and CDR2 (germline): GTSNPN, SVGIG (reference sequence). The CDR3 sequence is 13 residues long. In DNA, the CDR3 is TGTGCCTGGAGTGTACACTCGACGGACGAAGCTTTCTTT. Amino acids: CAWSVHSTDEAFF.

The chain links TRBV3-1 to TRBJ2-1; weak D call: TRBD2 (5 bases). Trimming pared 1 base from V and 7 bases from J, leaving 11 bases between. CDR3 length: 14 amino acids. Germline values: CDR1 LGHDT, CDR2 YNNKEL (reference sequence). CDR3 protein: CASSQGTGFNEQFF. The CDR3 DNA is TGTGCCAGCAGCCAAGGGACTGGCTTTAATGAGCAGTTCTTC.

This chain uses TRBV5-1 with TRBJ2-2; D gene unclear. Germline-derived CDR1 and CDR2 are SGHRS and YFSETQ. This CDR3 spans 14 amino acids. The V end was cut by 2 bases, the J end by 8 bases, with 13 bases between. Here the CDR3 reads CASSLGHVVGELFF. The CDR3 DNA is TGCGCCAGCAGCTTAGGGCACGTTGTAGGGGAGCTGTTTTTT.

V gene TRBV3-1 combines with J gene TRBJ2-2, with D perhaps TRBD2 (6 bases). Per germline, CDR1 LGHDT and CDR2 YNNKEL (reference sequence). The CDR3 consists of 17 residues. The ends were cut back, 1 base at V and 2 bases at J, with 14 bases in the middle. The DNA for the CDR3 is TGTGCCAGCAGCCAAGCCTCCGGGACTCATAACACCGGGGAGCTGTTTTTT. Translated: CASSQASGTHNTGELFF.

This CDR3 is CAWSGQIYGYTF. For the CDR3, the DNA is TGTGCCTGGAGTGGGCAGATATATGGCTACACCTTC. V usage is TRBV30 and J usage is TRBJ1-2; D call uncertain. CDR3 length: 12 amino acids. V dropped 1 base and J dropped 5 bases, with 8 bases sitting between them. Germline assignment: CDR1 GTSNPN and CDR2 SVGIG (reference sequence).

V usage is TRBV6-4 and J usage is TRBJ2-1; possible D gene TRBD2, 5 bases. The CDR3 is 14 amino acids. Trimming took off 2 bases at V and 5 bases at J, with 10 bases between the two ends. Looked up from germline, CDR1 is MRHNA and CDR2 is SNTAGT. The CDR3: CASSDRAGDNEQFF. Written as DNA, the CDR3 is TGTGCCAGCAGTGACAGGGCCGGGGACAATGAGCAGTTCTTC.

The chain uses TRBV20-1 and TRBJ2-5; no firm D call. This CDR3 is 15 amino acids long. V dropped 1 base and J dropped 1 base, with 13 bases sitting between them. CDR1 and CDR2 from the germline V gene are DFQATT and SNEGSKA (reference sequence). The CDR3 sequence is CSARGLDRIQETQYF. In DNA form, the CDR3 reads TGCAGTGCTAGAGGGCTAGATAGAATCCAAGAGACCCAGTACTTC.

V usage is TRBV24-1 and J usage is TRBJ2-3; a possible D gene is TRBD1 (5 bases). CDR1 and CDR2 from the germline V gene are KGHDR and SFDVKD. The CDR3 is 15 residues long. Trimming took off 3 bases at V and 1 base at J, with 10 bases between the two ends. This chain's CDR3 is CATSDPGLGTDTQYF. Written as DNA, the CDR3 is TGTGCCACCAGTGATCCAGGGCTCGGCACAGATACGCAGTATTTT.

The chain carries TRBV29-1 and TRBJ2-4, with TRBD1 identical over 8 bases. The CDR3 length is 19 residues. V shed 3 bases, J shed 2 bases, and the junction held 18 bases outside the gene matches. From germline, CDR1 is SQVTM and CDR2 ANQGSEA. CDR3 DNA sequence: TGCAGCGTTGACGACCTCAGGGGGCCAGTAGTTGGGACCAAAAACATTCAGTACTTC. Its translation is CSVDDLRGPVVGTKNIQYF.

The DNA of the CDR3 is TGTGCCAGCACCCTCCCGGGGGACCATAATGAGCAGTTCTTC. It translates to CASTLPGDHNEQFF. V and J are TRBV28 and TRBJ2-1, with D maybe TRBD2 (6 bases). Germline V CDR1 and CDR2: MDHEN, SYDVKM. Trimming cost V 7 bases and J 7 bases, with 17 bases left between them. The CDR3 is 14 amino acids.

This CDR3 is CASSDLAQTYEQYF. The CDR3 bases are TGTGCCAGCAGTGACTTAGCACAGACCTACGAGCAGTACTTC. The rearrangement uses TRBV2 and TRBJ2-7; D is ambiguous. The ends were cut back, 3 bases at V and 2 bases at J, with 11 bases in the middle. The CDR3 contains 14 residues. Germline CDR1 SNHLY, CDR2 FYNNEI.

The chain combines TRBV20-1 with TRBJ2-3, with TRBD2 matching 16 bases. Germline-derived CDR1 and CDR2 are DFQATT and SNEGSKA (reference sequence). This CDR3 region has 21 residues. J lost 1 base, V lost 3 bases, and 16 bases had no gene match. The CDR3 nucleotides read TGCAGTGCTAGTGTCCCCATGGGACTAGCGGGAGGGCCTTGGGGCACAGATACGCAGTATTTT. Residues: CSASVPMGLAGGPWGTDTQYF.

The gene calls are TRBV7-9 and TRBJ2-7; 14 bases map to TRBD2. Germline V gene sequence: CDR1 SEHNR, CDR2 FQNEAQ (reference sequence). Trimming cost V 4 bases and J 5 bases; bases outside gene matches: 1. CDR3 length equals 14 residues. The CDR3 sequence is CASSWGLAGDEQYF. The CDR3 bases are TGTGCCAGCAGCTGGGGACTAGCGGGAGACGAGCAGTACTTC.

The J gene is TRBJ2-7, the V gene TRBV7-2, with a tentative D call TRBD2 (5 bases). CDR3 length equals 13 residues. Germline V gene sequence: CDR1 SGHTA, CDR2 FQGNSA. Trimming took off 5 bases at V and 5 bases at J, with 13 bases between the two ends. The CDR3 is CASSGWESNEQYF. CDR3 nucleotide sequence: TGTGCCAGCAGCGGTTGGGAGAGCAACGAGCAGTACTTC.